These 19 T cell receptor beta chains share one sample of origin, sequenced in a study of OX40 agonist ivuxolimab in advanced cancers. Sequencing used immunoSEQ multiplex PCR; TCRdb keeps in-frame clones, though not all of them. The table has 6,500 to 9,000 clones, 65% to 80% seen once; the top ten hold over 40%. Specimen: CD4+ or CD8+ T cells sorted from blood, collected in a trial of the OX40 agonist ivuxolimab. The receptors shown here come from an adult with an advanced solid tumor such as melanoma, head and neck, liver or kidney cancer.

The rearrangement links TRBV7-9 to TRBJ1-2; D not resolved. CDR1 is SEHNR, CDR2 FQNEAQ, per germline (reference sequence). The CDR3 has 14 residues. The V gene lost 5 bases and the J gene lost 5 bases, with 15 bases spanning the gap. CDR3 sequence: CASSPGNMVYGYTF. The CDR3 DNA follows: TGTGCCAGCAGCCCCGGCAATATGGTGTATGGCTACACCTTC.

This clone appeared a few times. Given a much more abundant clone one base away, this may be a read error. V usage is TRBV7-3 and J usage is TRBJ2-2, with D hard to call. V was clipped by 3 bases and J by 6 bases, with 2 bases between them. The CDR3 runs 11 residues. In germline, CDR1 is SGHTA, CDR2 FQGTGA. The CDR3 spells CASSFAGELFF. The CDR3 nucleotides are TGTGCCAGCAGCTTCGCCGGGGAGCTGTTTTTT.

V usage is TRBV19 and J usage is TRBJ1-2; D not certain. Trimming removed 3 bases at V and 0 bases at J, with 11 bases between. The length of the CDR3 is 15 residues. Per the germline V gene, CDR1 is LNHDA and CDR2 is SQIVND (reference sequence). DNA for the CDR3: TGTGCCAGTAGTATTTGGCAGTCTACTAACTATGGCTACACCTTC. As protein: CASSIWQSTNYGYTF.

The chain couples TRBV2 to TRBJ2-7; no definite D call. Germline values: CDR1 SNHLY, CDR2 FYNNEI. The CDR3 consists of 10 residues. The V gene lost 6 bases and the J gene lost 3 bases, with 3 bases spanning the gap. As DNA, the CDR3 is TGTGCCAGCAGGAGCTACGAGCAGTACTTC. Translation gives CASRSYEQYF.

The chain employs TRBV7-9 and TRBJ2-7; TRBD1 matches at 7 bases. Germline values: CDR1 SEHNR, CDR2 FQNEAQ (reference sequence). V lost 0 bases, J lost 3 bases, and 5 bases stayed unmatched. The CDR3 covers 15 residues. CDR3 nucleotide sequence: TGTGCCAGCAGCTTAGCTGGGGGACAGCTCTACGAGCAGTACTTC. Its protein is CASSLAGGQLYEQYF.

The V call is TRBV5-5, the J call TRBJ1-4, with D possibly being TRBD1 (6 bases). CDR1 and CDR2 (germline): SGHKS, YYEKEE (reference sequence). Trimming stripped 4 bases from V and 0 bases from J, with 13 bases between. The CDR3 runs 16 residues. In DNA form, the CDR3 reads TGTGCCAGCAGCCCTGACAGGAAACCAACTAATGAAAAACTGTTTTTT. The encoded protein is CASSPDRKPTNEKLFF.

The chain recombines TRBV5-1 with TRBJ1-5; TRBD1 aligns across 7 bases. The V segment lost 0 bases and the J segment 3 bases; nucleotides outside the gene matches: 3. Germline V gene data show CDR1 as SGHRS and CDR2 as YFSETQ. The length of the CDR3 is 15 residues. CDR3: CASSLEGQVNQPQHF. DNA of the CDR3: TGCGCCAGCAGCTTGGAAGGACAGGTCAATCAGCCCCAGCATTTT.

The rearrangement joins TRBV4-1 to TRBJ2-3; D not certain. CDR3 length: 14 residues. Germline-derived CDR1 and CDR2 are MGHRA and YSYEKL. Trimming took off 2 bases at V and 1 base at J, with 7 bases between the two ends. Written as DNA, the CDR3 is TGCGCCAGCAGCCAACCCGTGGGCACAGATACGCAGTATTTT. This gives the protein CASSQPVGTDTQYF.

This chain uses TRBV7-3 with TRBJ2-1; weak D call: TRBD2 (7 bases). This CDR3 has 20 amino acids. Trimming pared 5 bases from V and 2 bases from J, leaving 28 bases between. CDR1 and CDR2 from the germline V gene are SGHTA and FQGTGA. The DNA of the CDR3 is TGTGCCAGCAGCCCCCGGGGGGTGGCGGGGGCTCCCCCCCCCTACAATGAGCAGTTCTTC. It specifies CASSPRGVAGAPPPYNEQFF.

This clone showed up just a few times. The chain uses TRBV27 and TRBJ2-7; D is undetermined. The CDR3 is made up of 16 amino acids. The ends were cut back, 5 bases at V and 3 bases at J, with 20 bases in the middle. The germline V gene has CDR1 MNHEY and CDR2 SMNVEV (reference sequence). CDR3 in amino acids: CASSNYRVQKFYEQYF. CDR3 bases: TGTGCCAGCAGTAACTACAGAGTCCAGAAATTCTACGAGCAGTACTTC.

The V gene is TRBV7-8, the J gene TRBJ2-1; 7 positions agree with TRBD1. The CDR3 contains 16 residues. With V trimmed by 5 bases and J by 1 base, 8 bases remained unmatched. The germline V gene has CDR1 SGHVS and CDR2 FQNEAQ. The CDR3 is CASSGLTGPSYNEQFF. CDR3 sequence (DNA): TGTGCCAGCAGCGGCTTGACAGGGCCTTCCTACAATGAGCAGTTCTTC.

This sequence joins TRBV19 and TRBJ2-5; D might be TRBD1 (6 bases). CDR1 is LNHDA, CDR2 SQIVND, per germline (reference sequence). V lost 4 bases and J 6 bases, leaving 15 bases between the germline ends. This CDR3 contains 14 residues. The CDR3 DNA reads TGTGCCAGTAGTAAAGAACAGGGTTGGCAGACCCAGTACTTC. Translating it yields CASSKEQGWQTQYF.

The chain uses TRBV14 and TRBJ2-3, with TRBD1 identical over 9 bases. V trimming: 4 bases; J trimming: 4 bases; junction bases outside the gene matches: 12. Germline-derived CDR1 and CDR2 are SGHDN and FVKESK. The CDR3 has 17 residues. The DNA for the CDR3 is TGTGCCAGCAGCCGATACACCGGGACAGGGACTTCAGATACGCAGTATTTT. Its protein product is CASSRYTGTGTSDTQYF.

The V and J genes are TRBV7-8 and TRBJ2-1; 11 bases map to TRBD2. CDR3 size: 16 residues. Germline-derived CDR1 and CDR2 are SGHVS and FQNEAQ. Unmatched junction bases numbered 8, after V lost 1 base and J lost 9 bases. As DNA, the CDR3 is TGTGCCAGCAGCTTAGTGTCGTTAGCGGGGGGGCGTGAGCAGTTCTTC. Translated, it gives CASSLVSLAGGREQFF.

CDR3 sequence reads: CASSSKGTAGYNEQFF. CDR3 DNA sequence: TGTGCCAGCAGCTCGAAAGGGACAGCAGGCTACAATGAGCAGTTCTTC. The V and J genes are TRBV7-6 and TRBJ2-1; TRBD1 matches 7 bases. This CDR3 is built from 16 residues. Germline V gene lookup returns CDR1 SGHVS and CDR2 FNYEAQ. V dropped 4 bases and J dropped 3; count of bases not matched to a gene: 9.

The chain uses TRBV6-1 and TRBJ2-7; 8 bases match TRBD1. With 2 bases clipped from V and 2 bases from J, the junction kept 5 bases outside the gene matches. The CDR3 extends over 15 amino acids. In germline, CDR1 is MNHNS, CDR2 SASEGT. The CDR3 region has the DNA TGTGCCAGCAGTGAATTTGGGACAGGTACCTACGAGCAGTACTTC. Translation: CASSEFGTGTYEQYF.

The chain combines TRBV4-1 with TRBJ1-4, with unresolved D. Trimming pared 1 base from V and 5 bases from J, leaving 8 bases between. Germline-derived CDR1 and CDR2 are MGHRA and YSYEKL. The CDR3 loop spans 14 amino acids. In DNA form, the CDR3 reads TGCGCCAGCAGCCAAGGTCCCAGAAATGAAAAACTGTTTTTT. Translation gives CASSQGPRNEKLFF.

The CDR3 DNA reads as TGTGCCAGCAGCCGGAGGGTGAGGGACAGGGGCCCACGGGACTATGGCTACACCTTC. It yields the protein CASSRRVRDRGPRDYGYTF. The chain uses TRBV7-6 and TRBJ1-2, with 10 bases identical to TRBD1. Germline CDR1 SGHVS, CDR2 FNYEAQ. V trimming: 5 bases; J trimming: 3 bases; junction bases outside the gene matches: 18. The CDR3 is made up of 19 amino acids.

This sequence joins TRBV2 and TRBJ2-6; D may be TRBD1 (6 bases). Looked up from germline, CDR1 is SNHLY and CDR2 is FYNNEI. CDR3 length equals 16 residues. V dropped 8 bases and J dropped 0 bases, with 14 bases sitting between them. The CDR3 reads CASFRGTDSGANVLTF. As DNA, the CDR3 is TGTGCCAGCTTCAGGGGAACGGACTCTGGGGCCAACGTCCTGACTTTC.